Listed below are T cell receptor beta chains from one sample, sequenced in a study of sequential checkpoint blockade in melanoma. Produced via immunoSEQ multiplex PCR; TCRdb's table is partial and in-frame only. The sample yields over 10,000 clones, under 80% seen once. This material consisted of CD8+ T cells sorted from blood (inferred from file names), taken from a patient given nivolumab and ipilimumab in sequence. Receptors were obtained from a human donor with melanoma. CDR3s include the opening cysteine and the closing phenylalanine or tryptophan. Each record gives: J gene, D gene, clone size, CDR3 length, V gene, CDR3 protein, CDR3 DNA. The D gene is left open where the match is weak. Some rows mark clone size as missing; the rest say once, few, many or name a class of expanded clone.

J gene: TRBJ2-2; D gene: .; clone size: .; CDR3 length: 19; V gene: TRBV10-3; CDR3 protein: CAISDTPPWLAGRTGELFF; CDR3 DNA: TGTGCCATCAGTGATACTCCGCCCTGGCTTGCGGGCCGCACCGGGGAGCTGTTTTTT
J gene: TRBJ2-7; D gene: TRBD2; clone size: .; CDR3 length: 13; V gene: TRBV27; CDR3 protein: CASKVAGSGEQYF; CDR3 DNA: TGTGCCAGCAAGGTAGCGGGATCGGGGGAGCAGTACTTC
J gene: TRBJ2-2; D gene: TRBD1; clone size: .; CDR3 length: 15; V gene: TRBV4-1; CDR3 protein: CASSQWTGSTGELFF; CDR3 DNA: TGCGCCAGCAGCCAATGGACAGGGTCCACCGGGGAGCTGTTTTTT
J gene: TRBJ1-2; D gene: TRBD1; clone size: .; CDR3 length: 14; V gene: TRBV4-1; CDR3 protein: CASSWGQGDYGYTF; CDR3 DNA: TGCGCCAGCAGCTGGGGACAGGGAGACTATGGCTACACCTTC
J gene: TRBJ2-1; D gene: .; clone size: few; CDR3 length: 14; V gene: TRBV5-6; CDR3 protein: CASSLPGPYNEQFF; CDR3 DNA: TGTGCCAGCAGCTTGCCAGGGCCCTACAATGAGCAGTTCTTC
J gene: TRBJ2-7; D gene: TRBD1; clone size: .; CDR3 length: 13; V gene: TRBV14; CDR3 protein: CASRQTGWDEQYF; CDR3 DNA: TGTGCCAGCAGACAGACAGGGTGGGACGAGCAGTACTTC
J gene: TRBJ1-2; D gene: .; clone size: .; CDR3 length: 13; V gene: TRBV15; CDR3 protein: CATSRDRGAGYTF; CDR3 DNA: TGTGCCACCAGCAGAGATCGGGGGGCTGGCTACACCTTC
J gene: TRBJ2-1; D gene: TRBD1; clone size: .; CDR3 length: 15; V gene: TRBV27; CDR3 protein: CASSPLDRVHNEQFF; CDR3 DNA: TGTGCCAGCAGTCCTCTTGACAGGGTACACAATGAGCAGTTCTTC
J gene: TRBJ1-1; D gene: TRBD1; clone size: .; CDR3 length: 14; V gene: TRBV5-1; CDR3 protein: CASSPTGDNTEAFF; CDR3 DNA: TGCGCCAGCAGCCCCACAGGGGATAACACTGAAGCTTTCTTT
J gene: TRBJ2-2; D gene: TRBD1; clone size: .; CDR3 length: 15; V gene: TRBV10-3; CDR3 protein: CAISESTGGTGELFF; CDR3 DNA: TGTGCCATCAGTGAGTCGACAGGGGGTACCGGGGAGCTGTTTTTT
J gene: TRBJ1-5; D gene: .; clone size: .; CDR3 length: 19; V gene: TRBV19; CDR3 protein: CASSSPGGLGTHSNQPQHF; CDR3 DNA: TGTGCCAGTAGCTCTCCAGGTGGCCTGGGGACTCATAGCAATCAGCCCCAGCATTTT
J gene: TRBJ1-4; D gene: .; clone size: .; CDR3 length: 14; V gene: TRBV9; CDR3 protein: CASSVGAGKEKLFF; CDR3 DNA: TGTGCCAGCAGCGTAGGGGCCGGGAAAGAAAAACTGTTTTTT
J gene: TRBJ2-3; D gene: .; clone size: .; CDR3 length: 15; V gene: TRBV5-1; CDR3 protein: CASSPVRSQTDTQYF; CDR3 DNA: TGCGCCAGCAGCCCCGTCCGGTCTCAAACAGATACGCAGTATTTT
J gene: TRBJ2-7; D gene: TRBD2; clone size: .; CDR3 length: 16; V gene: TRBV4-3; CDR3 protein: CASSQEGLAGADEQYF; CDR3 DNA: TGCGCCAGCAGCCAAGAGGGGCTAGCGGGAGCGGACGAGCAGTACTTC
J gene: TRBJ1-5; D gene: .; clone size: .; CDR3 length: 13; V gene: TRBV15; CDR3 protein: CATSRDLRQPQHF; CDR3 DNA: TGTGCCACCAGCAGAGATCTGCGTCAGCCCCAGCATTTT
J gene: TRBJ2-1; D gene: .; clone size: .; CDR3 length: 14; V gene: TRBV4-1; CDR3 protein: CASSQEIGGGEQFF; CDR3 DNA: TGCGCCAGCAGCCAAGAGATAGGAGGAGGCGAGCAGTTCTTC
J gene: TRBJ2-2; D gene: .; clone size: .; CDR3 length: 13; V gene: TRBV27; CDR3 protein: CASSPPGTGELFF; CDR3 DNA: TGTGCCAGCAGTCCCCCGGGCACCGGGGAGCTGTTTTTT
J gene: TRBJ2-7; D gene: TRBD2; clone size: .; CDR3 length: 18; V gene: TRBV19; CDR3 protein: CASSIGLAGAPFTYEQYF; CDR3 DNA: TGTGCCAGTAGTATTGGACTAGCGGGAGCTCCTTTCACCTACGAGCAGTACTTC
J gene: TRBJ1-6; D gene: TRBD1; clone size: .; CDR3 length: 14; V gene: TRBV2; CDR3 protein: CASSPGQGYSPLHF; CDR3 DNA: TGTGCCAGCAGCCCGGGACAGGGGTATTCACCCCTCCACTTT
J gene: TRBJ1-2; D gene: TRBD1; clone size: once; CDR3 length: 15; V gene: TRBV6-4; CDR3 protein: CASRGQVGPYYGYTF; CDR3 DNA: TGTGCCAGCAGAGGACAGGTGGGCCCGTACTATGGCTACACCTTC